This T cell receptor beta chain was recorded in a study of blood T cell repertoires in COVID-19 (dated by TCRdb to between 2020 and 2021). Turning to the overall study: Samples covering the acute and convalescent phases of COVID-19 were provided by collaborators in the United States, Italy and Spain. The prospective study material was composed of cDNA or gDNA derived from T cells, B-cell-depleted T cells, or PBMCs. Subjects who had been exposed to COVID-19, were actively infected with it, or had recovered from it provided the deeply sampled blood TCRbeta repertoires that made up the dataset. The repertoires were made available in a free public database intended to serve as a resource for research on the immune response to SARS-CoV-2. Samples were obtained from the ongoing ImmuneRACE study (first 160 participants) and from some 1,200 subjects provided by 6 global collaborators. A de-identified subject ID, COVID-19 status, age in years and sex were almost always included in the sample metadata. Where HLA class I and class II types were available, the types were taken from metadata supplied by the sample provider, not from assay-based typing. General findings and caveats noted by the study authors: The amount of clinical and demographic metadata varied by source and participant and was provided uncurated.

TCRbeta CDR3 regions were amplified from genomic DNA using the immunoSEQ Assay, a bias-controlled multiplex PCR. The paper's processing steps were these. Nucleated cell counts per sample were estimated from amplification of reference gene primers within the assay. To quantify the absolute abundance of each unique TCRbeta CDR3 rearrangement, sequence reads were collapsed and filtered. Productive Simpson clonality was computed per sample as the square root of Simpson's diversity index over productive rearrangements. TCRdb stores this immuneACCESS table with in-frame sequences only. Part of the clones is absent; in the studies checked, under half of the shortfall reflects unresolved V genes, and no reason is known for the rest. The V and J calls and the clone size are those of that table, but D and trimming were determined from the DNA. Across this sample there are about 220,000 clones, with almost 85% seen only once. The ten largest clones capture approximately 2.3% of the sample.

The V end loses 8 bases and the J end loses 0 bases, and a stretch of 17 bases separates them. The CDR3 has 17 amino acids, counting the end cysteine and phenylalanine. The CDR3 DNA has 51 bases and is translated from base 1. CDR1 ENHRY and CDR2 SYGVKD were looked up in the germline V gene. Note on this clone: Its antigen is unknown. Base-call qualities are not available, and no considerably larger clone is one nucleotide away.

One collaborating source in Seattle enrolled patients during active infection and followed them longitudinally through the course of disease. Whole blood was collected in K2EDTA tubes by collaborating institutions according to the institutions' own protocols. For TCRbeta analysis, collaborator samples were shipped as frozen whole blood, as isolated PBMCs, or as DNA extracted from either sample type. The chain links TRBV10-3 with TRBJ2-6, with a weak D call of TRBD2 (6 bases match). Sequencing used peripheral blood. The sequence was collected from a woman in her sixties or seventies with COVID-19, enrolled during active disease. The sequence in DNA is TGTGCCATCGCGGTGGGGGGTCCACGCTCTGGGGCCAACGTCCTGACTTTC. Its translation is CAIAVGGPRSGANVLTF.